Listed below are T cell receptor beta chains from one sample, sequenced in a study of CD8+ T cells in alopecia areata. Profiling relied on immunoSEQ multiplex PCR, and the TCRdb table lists in-frame clones only, not all of them. The sample lists more than 200,000 clones; around 65% were seen once. The material sequenced was CD4+ T cells sorted from blood, taken at week 4, from a patient treated with tofacitinib. These receptors originate from a human donor with alopecia areata. Each CDR3 is given with its conserved first and last residue. The order of the fields is V gene, clone size, D gene, J gene, CDR3 DNA, CDR3 protein. D genes are given only for firm matches. Only part of the rows carry a size: once, few, many, or a class if the clone is expanded.

>TRBV7-9|.|.|TRBJ1-5
TGTGCCAGCAGCACCGGATATCAGCCCCAGCATTTT
CASSTGYQPQHF
>TRBV18|.|.|TRBJ1-5
TGTGCCAGCTCACCATCGGGGGGCAATCAGCCCCAGCATTTT
CASSPSGGNQPQHF
>TRBV30|.|.|TRBJ1-5
TGTGCCTGGAGCGGCCGGCGGGATCAGCCCCAGCATTTT
CAWSGRRDQPQHF
>TRBV2|few|.|TRBJ1-5
TGTGCCAGCAGCCTTATGACAGTAGGGGGTCAGCCCCAGCATTTT
CASSLMTVGGQPQHF
>TRBV6-6|.|.|TRBJ1-1
TGTGCCAGCAGTTTTAACGAGAACACTGAAGCTTTCTTT
CASSFNENTEAFF
>TRBV7-2|.|TRBD1|TRBJ2-7
TGTGCCAGCAGACAGGCCGGGACAGGGACGTACGAGCAGTACTTC
CASRQAGTGTYEQYF
>TRBV27|.|.|TRBJ1-2
TGTGCCAGCAGTCCCCTACTGACAGATAACTATGGCTACACCTTC
CASSPLLTDNYGYTF
>TRBV27|.|.|TRBJ1-6
TGTGCCAGCAGCCCCGGAGAGGGGTTGTTGTCCTATAATTCACCCCTCCACTTT
CASSPGEGLLSYNSPLHF
>TRBV29-1|.|TRBD1|TRBJ2-5
TGCAGCGCGAGGGGACAGTTCCAAGAGACCCAGTACTTC
CSARGQFQETQYF
>TRBV14|.|.|TRBJ2-2
TGTGCCAGCAGCCAATCCAGGCTAACCGGGGAGCTGTTTTTT
CASSQSRLTGELFF
>TRBV30|.|.|TRBJ2-3
TGTGCCTGGAGCCTTAGCAGCACAGATACGCAGTATTTT
CAWSLSSTDTQYF
>TRBV5-4|.|TRBD2|TRBJ2-7
TGTGCCAGCAGCTTACTAGCGGGGGAAGGCGAGCAGTACTTC
CASSLLAGEGEQYF
>TRBV29-1|few|TRBD1|TRBJ2-3
TGCAGCGTTGCCTTGACAGGGGGAGATACGCAGTATTTT
CSVALTGGDTQYF
>TRBV7-2|.|TRBD2|TRBJ2-1
TGTGCCAGCAGCTTAATAGTCCGACTAGCGGGGGACCCTGGCAATGAGCAGTTCTTC
CASSLIVRLAGDPGNEQFF
>TRBV15|.|.|TRBJ2-7
TGTGCCACCAGCAGAGATCGAGGGCTCGGGGGCGAGCAGTACTTC
CATSRDRGLGGEQYF
>TRBV7-2|.|TRBD1|TRBJ1-1
TGTGCCAGCAGCTTAGGGACAGGGAGAGGAATTGGTGAAGCTTTCTTT
CASSLGTGRGIGEAFF
>TRBV7-9|.|.|TRBJ2-1
TGTGCCAGCAGCCAGCAGGCTCCGACCAGCGAGCAGTTCTTC
CASSQQAPTSEQFF
>TRBV30|.|.|TRBJ2-5
TGTGCCTGGGCGTCGGCCCACCAAGAGACCCAGTACTTC
CAWASAHQETQYF
>TRBV27|.|.|TRBJ2-7
TGTGCCAGCAGTGCCCGAGGGGGGCCCTACGAGCAGTACTTC
CASSARGGPYEQYF
>TRBV29-1|.|TRBD1|TRBJ1-2
TGCAGCGTTGAAGACCCGGACAGGGGCCGTGGCTACACCTTC
CSVEDPDRGRGYTF
>TRBV5-6|.|.|TRBJ1-2
TGTGCCAGCAGCTTGCCCGGACGTGGTGGCGGCTACACCTTC
CASSLPGRGGGYTF
>TRBV16|.|.|TRBJ1-1
TGTGCCAGCAGCCCCCAAGGGGTACCTGAAGCTTTCTTT
CASSPQGVPEAFF
>TRBV7-9|.|.|TRBJ2-7
TGTGCCAGCAGCTTAGTGGCAGGGGAGTTCGAGCAGTACTTC
CASSLVAGEFEQYF
>TRBV6-5|few|.|TRBJ1-1
TGTGCCAGCAGTTACTCACGGGGCGCGAACACTGAAGCTTTCTTT
CASSYSRGANTEAFF
>TRBV30|.|TRBD1|TRBJ1-5
TGTGCCTGGAGTTTAGGGGGCCGTGGTCAGCCCCAGCATTTT
CAWSLGGRGQPQHF
>TRBV5-4|.|.|TRBJ2-7
TGTGCCAGCAGCTTGGCAGGGGACGAGCAGTACTTC
CASSLAGDEQYF
>TRBV6-5|.|.|TRBJ2-7
TGTGCCAGCAGTTACTCGAACCAGGGGGGTTTTGAGCAGTACTTC
CASSYSNQGGFEQYF
>TRBV6-1|.|TRBD1|TRBJ2-7
TGTGCCAGCAGCGCCCGGACAGGTTCACCCTACGAGCAGTACTTC
CASSARTGSPYEQYF
>TRBV10-3|.|TRBD1|TRBJ1-2
TGTGCCATCAGTGAGCCCCGGGGGACAGCAGTTAACTATGGCTACACCTTC
CAISEPRGTAVNYGYTF
>TRBV30|.|TRBD1|TRBJ2-7
TGTGCCTGGAGGGACAGGGGAGCGGGACTGGGCAACTTC
CAWRDRGAGLGNF
>TRBV4-1|.|TRBD1|TRBJ1-2
TGCGCCAGCAGCCAAGGAGTGGACAGGGGTTGGCACGGCTACACCTTC
CASSQGVDRGWHGYTF
>TRBV2|once|TRBD1|TRBJ1-1
TGTGCCAGCAGAATCCGGGACAGGGGATCGGCTGAAGCTTTCTTT
CASRIRDRGSAEAFF
>TRBV29-1|.|.|TRBJ1-2
TGCAGCGTTTTTCAATCAAGAAACTATGGCTACACCTTC
CSVFQSRNYGYTF
>TRBV7-3|.|TRBD1|TRBJ2-3
TGTGCCAGCAGCTTTAAGGGGGCGTTACGACAGTCCACAGATACGCAGTATTTT
CASSFKGALRQSTDTQYF
>TRBV6-5|.|.|TRBJ1-6
TGTGCCAGCAGGGAATTTTCCGGGGGTTCACCCCTCCACTTT
CASREFSGGSPLHF
>TRBV18|.|.|TRBJ2-7
TGTGCCAGCTCACCACCGTCAGGGACCTACGAGCAGTACTTC
CASSPPSGTYEQYF
>TRBV9|.|TRBD2|TRBJ2-1
TGTGCCAGCAGCGTGCTAGCGGGGGGGCAGAATGAGCAGTTCTTC
CASSVLAGGQNEQFF
>TRBV19|.|.|TRBJ1-5
TGTGCCAGCCAGGATAGCAATCAGCCCCAGCATTTT
CASQDSNQPQHF
>TRBV5-4|.|TRBD2|TRBJ2-4
TGTGCCAGCAGCTTGGTTATGACTAGCGGGGGAAAAAACATTCAGTACTTC
CASSLVMTSGGKNIQYF
>TRBV29-1|once|.|TRBJ2-5
TGCAGCGTTGCCGCGGCGAACCAAGAGACCCAGTACTTC
CSVAAANQETQYF
>TRBV2|.|TRBD1|TRBJ1-5
TGTGCCAGCAGTGGGACAGGTAGTTTGACCCAGCATTTT
CASSGTGSLTQHF
>TRBV5-1|few|TRBD1|TRBJ1-1
TGCGCCAGCAGCCTCAGGGGGGGCACTGAAGCTTTCTTT
CASSLRGGTEAFF
>TRBV11-2|.|.|TRBJ1-1
TGTGCCAGCAGCCAAGGGGTAGGGACTGAAGCTTTCTTT
CASSQGVGTEAFF
>TRBV7-2|few|.|TRBJ1-6
TGTGCCAGCAGCAACATACTGCAGGGGTTGAGGGCACCCCTCCACTTT
CASSNILQGLRAPLHF
>TRBV7-2|few|.|TRBJ2-5
TGTGCCAGCAGCCACAAAGAGACCCAGTACTTC
CASSHKETQYF
>TRBV5-1|.|.|TRBJ1-2
TGCGCCAGCAGCCTTCGGCAGGGGACTATCTATGGCTACACCTTC
CASSLRQGTIYGYTF